The T cell receptor beta chain under discussion was sequenced for a study of blood T cell repertoires in COVID-19. About the study: Acute and convalescent COVID-19 specimens originated in the United States, Italy and Spain. Sources were T cells, B-cell-depleted T cells, or PBMCs; the material itself was cDNA or gDNA.

Original processing methods: For nucleated cells, counts were estimated from reference gene primer amplification. TCRdb's table, derived via immunoSEQ multiplex PCR, lists solely in-frame clones and lacks some. Clone size and the V and J calls come from that table; the DNA yielded D and trimming. The sample carries 150,000 to 200,000 clones, about 88% recorded once. The V and J ends lost 7 bases and 7 bases respectively, with 14 bases between them. Per germline, CDR1 MNHEY and CDR2 SVGAGI. The CDR3 runs 13 residues. The source material was peripheral blood. The V call is TRBV6-5, the J call TRBJ1-3; D unclear. The clonotype was recovered from a young woman with active or convalescent COVID-19. For the CDR3, the DNA is TGTGCCAGCACCGAGGAGTTTTTGAACACCATATATTTT. Translating it yields CASTEEFLNTIYF.